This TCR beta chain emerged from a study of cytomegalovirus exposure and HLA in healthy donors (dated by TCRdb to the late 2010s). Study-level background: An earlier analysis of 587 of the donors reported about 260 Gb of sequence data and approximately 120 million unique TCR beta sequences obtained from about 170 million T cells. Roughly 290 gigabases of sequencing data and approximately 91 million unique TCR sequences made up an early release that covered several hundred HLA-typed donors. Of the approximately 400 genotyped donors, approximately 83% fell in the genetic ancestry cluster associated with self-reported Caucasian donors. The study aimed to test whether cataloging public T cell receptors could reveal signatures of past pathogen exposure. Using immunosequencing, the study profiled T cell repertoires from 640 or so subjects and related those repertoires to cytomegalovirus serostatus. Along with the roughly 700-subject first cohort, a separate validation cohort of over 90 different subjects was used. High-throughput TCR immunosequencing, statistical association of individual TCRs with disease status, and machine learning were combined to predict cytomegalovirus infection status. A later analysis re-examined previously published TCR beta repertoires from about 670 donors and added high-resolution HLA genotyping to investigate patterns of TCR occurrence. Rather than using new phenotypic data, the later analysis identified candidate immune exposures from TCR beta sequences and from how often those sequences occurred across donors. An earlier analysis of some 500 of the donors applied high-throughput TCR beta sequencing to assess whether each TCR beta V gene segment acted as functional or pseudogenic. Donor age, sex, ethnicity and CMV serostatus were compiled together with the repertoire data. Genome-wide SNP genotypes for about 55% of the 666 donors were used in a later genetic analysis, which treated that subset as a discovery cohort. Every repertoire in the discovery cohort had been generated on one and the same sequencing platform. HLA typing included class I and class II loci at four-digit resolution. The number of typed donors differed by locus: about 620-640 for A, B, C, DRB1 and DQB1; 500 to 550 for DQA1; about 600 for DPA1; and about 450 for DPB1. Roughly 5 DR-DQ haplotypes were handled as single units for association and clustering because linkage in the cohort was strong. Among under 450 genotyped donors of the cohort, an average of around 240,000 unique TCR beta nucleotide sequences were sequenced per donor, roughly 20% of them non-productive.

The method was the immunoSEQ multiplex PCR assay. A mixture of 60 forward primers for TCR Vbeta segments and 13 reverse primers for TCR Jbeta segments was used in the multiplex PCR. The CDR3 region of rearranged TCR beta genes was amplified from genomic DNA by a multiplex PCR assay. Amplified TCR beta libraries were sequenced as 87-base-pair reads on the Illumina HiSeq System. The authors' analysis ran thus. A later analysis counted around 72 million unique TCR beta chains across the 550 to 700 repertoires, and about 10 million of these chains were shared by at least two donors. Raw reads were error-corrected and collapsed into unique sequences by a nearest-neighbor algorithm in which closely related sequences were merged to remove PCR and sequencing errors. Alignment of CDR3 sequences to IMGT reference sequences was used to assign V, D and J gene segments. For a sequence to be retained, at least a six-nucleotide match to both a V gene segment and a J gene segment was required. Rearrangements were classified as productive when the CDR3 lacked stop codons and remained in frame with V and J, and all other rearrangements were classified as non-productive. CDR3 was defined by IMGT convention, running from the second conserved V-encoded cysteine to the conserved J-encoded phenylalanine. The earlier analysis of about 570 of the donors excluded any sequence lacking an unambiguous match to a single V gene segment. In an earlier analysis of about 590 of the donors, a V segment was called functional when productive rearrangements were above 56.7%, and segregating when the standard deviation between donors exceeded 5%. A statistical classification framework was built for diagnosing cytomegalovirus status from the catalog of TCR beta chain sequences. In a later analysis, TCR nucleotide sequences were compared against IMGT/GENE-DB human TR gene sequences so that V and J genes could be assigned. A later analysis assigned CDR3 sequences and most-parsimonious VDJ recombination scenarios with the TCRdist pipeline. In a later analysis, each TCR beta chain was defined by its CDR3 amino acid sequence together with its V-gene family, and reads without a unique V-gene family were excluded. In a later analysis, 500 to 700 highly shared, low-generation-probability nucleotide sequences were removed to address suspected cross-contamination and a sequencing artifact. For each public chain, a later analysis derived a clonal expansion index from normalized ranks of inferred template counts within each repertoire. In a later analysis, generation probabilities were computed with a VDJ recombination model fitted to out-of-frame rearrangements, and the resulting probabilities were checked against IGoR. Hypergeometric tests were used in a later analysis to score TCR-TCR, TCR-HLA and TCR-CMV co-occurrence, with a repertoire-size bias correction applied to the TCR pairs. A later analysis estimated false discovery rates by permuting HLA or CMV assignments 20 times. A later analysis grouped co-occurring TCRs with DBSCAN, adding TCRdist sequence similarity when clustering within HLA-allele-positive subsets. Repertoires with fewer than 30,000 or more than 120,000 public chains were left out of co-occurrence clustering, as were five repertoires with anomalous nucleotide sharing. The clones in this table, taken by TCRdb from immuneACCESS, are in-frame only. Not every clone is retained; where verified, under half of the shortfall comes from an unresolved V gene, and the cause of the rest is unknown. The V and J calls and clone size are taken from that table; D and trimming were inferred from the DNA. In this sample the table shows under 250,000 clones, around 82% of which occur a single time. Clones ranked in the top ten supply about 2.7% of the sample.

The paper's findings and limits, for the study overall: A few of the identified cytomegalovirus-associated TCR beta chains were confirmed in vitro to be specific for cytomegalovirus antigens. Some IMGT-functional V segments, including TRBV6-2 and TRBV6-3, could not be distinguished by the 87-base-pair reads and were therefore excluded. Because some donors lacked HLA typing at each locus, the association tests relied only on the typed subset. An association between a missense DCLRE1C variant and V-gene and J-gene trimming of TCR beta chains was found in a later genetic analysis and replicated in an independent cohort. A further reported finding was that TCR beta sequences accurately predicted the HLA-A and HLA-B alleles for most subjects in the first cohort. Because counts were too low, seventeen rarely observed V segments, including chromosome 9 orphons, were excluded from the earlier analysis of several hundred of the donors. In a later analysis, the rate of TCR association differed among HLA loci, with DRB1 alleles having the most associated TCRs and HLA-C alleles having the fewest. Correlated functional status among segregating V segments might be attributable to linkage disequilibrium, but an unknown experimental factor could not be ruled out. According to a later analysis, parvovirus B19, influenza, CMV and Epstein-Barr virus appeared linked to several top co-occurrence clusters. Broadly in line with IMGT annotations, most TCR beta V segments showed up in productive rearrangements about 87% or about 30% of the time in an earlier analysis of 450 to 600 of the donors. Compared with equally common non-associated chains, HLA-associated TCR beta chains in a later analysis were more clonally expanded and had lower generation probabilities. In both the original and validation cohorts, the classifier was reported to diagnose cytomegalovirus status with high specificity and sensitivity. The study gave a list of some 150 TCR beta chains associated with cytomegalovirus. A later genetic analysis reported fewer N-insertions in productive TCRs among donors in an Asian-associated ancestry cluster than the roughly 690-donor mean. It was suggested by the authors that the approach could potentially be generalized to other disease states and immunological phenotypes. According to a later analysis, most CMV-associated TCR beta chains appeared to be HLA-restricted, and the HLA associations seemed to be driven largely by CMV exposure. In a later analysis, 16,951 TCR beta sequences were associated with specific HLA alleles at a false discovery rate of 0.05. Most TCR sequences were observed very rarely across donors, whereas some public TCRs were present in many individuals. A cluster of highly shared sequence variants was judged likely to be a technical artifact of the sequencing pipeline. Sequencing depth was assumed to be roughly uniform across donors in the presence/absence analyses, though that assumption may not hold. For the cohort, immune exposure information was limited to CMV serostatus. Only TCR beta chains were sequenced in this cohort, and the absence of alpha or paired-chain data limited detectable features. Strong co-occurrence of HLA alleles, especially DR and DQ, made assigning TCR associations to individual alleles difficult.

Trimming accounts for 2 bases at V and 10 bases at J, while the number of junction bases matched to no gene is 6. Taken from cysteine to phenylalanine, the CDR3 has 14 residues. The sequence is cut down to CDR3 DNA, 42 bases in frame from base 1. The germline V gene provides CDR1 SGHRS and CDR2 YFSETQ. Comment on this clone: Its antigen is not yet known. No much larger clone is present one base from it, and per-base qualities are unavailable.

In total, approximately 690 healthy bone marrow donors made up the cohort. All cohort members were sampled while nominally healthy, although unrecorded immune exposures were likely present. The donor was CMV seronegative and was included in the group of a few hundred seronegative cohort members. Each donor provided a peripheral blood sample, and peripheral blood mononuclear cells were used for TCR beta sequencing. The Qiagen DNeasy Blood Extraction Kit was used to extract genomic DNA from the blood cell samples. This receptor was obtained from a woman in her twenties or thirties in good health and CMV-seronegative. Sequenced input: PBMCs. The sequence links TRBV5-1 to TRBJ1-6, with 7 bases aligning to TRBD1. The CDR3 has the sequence CASSFGTVDSPLHF. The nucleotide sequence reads TGCGCCAGCAGCTTCGGGACAGTCGACTCACCCCTCCACTTT.